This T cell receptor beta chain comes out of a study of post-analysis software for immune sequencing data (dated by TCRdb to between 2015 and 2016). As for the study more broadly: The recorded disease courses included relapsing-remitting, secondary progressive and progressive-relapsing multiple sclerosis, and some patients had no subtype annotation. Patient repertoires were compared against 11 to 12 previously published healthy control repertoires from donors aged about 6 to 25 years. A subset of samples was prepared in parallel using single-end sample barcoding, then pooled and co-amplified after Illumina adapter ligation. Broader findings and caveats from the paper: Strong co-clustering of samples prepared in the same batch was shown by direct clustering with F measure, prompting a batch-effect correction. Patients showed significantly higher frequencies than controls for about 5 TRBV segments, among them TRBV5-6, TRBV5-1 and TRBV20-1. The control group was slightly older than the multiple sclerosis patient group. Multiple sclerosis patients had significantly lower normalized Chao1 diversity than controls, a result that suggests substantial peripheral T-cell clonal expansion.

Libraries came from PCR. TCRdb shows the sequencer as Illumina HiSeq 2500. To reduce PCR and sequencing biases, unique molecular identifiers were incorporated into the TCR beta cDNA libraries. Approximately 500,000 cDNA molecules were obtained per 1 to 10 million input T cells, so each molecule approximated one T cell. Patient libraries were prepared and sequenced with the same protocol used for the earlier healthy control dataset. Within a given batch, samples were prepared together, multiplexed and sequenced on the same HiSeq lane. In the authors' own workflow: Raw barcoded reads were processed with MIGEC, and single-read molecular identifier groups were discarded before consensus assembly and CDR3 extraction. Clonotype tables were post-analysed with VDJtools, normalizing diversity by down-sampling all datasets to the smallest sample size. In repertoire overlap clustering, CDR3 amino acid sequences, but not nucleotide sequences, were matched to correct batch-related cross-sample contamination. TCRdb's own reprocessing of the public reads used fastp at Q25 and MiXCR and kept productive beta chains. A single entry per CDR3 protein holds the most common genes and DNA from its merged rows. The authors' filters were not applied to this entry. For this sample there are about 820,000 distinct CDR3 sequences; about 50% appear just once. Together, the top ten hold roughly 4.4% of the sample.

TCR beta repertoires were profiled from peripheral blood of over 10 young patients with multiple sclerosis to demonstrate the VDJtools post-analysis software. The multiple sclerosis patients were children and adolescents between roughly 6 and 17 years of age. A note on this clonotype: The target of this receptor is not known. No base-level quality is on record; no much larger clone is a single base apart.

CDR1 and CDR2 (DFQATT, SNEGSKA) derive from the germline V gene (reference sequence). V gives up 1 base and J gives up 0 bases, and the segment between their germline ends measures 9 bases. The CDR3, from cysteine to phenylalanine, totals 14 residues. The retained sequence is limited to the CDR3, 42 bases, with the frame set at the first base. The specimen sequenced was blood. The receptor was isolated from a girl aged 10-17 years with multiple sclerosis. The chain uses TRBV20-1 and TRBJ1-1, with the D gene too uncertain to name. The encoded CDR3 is CSARGGTMNTEAFF. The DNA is TGCAGTGCTAGAGGAGGAACCATGAACACTGAAGCTTTCTTT.